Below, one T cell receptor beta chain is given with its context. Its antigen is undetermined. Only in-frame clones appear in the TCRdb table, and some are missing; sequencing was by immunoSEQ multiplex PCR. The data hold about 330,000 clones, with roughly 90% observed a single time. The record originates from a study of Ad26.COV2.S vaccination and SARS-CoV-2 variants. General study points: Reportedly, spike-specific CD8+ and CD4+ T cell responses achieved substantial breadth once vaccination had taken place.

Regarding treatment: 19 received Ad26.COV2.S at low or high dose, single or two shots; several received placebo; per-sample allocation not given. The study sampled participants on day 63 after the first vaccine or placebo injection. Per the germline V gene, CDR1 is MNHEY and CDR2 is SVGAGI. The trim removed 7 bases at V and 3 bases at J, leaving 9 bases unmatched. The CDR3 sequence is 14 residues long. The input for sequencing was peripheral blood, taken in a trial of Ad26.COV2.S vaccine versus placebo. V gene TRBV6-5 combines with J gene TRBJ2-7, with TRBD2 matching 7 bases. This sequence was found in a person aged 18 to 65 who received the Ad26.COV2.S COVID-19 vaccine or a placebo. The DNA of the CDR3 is TGTGCCAGCAAGATGGCCGGGACTATCTACGAGCAGTACTTC. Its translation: CASKMAGTIYEQYF.